A selection of T cell receptor beta chains follows, all from one sample in a study of shared clonotypes between healthy human individuals. Measured with immunoSEQ multiplex PCR; TCRdb has only the in-frame clones, and not every one. Of 600,000 to 750,000 clones in the sample, roughly 87% were seen once. The specimen sequenced was memory CD8+ T cells from PBMCs. The source is a man between 18 and 29 years old in good health. Some clones in this sample may be carry-over from other donors' samples. Both conserved end residues are part of each CDR3. D genes are given only for firm matches. Only some rows state a clone size, as once, few, many or a class for expanded clones.

j_call	v_call	clone_size	d_call	cdr3_aa	cdr3_nt
TRBJ2-1	TRBV6-6	NA	TRBD1	CASSPTGYNEQFF	TGTGCCAGCAGTCCGACAGGGTACAATGAGCAGTTCTTC
TRBJ2-5	TRBV25-1	NA	TRBD2	CAILSGRSQETQYF	TGTGCCATCCTTAGCGGGAGAAGCCAAGAGACCCAGTACTTC
TRBJ2-5	TRBV12-5	NA	NA	CASGFGGQETQYF	TGTGCTAGTGGTTTCGGGGGCCAAGAGACCCAGTACTTC
TRBJ2-7	TRBV19	once	TRBD2	CASSIPREGSYEQYF	TGTGCCAGTAGTATCCCCCGGGAGGGGTCCTACGAGCAGTACTTC
TRBJ2-2	TRBV4-3	NA	NA	CASSQGSGRGLNTGELFF	TGCGCCAGCAGCCAAGGGTCGGGCAGGGGATTGAACACCGGGGAGCTGTTTTTT
TRBJ2-3	TRBV7-3	NA	TRBD2	CASSLAGGFTDTQYF	TGTGCCAGCAGCCTTGCGGGGGGCTTCACAGATACGCAGTATTTT
TRBJ1-1	TRBV27	few	NA	CASSSMLGVDEAFF	TGTGCCAGCAGTTCAATGCTGGGGGTTGATGAAGCTTTCTTT
TRBJ2-1	TRBV27	NA	NA	CASSPGQNSYNEQFF	TGTGCCAGCAGCCCTGGACAGAACTCCTACAATGAGCAGTTCTTC
TRBJ1-5	TRBV6-5	once	NA	CASSPYRTGQYVQHF	TGTGCCAGCAGTCCCTACCGAACCGGACAGTACGTCCAGCATTTT
TRBJ2-3	TRBV13	NA	TRBD1	CASSPGGARLDTQYF	TGTGCCAGCAGCCCAGGGGGCGCGAGGCTAGATACGCAGTATTTT
TRBJ2-3	TRBV6-6	NA	NA	CASSYSRASGTDTQYF	TGTGCCAGCAGTTACTCGAGAGCTAGCGGCACAGATACGCAGTATTTT
TRBJ2-5	TRBV7-2	NA	TRBD2	CASSSYPSGLGSLETQYF	TGTGCCAGCAGCTCATACCCTAGCGGGCTTGGTTCGTTGGAGACCCAGTACTTC
TRBJ2-1	TRBV5-1	NA	NA	CASSFHPAVYNEQFF	TGCGCCAGCAGCTTCCACCCAGCGGTGTACAATGAGCAGTTCTTC
TRBJ2-7	TRBV7-8	NA	NA	CASSPQGSGTYEQYF	TGTGCCAGCAGCCCACAGGGAAGTGGGACCTACGAGCAGTACTTC
TRBJ2-1	TRBV7-3	NA	NA	CASSLDGGSYNEQFF	TGTGCCAGCAGCTTAGATGGGGGATCCTACAATGAGCAGTTCTTC
TRBJ2-3	TRBV7-9	NA	NA	CASSLLAGGTDTQYF	TGTGCCAGCAGCTTACTAGCTGGTGGCACAGATACGCAGTATTTT
TRBJ2-5	TRBV27	NA	TRBD2	CASAKTSGTLVQETQYF	TGTGCCAGCGCAAAGACTAGCGGAACCCTTGTCCAAGAGACCCAGTACTTC
TRBJ2-7	TRBV7-8	NA	TRBD1	CASSLVRGSSYEQYF	TGTGCCAGCAGCTTGGTCAGGGGGAGCTCCTACGAGCAGTACTTC
TRBJ2-7	TRBV6-5	NA	TRBD1	CASSYLQGISYEQYF	TGTGCCAGCAGTTACTTACAGGGGATAAGCTACGAGCAGTACTTC
TRBJ2-7	TRBV10-1	NA	NA	CASSESGGLSYEQYF	TGCGCCAGCAGTGAATCCGGAGGGTTGTCCTACGAGCAGTACTTC
TRBJ2-7	TRBV2	NA	NA	CASVRGQTNYEQYF	TGTGCCAGCGTTCGGGGTCAAACCAACTACGAGCAGTACTTC
TRBJ2-4	TRBV29-1	NA	TRBD2	CSVVGLAGRTGWANIQYF	TGCAGCGTTGTCGGTTTAGCGGGGCGGACCGGATGGGCAAACATTCAGTACTTC
TRBJ2-1	TRBV10-3	once	NA	CAISVNSPTSYNEQFF	TGTGCCATCAGTGTGAATAGCCCTACTTCCTACAATGAGCAGTTCTTC
TRBJ1-2	TRBV4-1	NA	TRBD1	CASSQVWTGGGSYTF	TGCGCCAGCAGCCAAGTATGGACAGGGGGCGGGAGCTACACCTTC
TRBJ2-7	TRBV5-1	NA	TRBD2	CASSLGLAGPYEQYF	TGCGCCAGCAGCCTGGGACTAGCGGGCCCCTACGAGCAGTACTTC
TRBJ2-1	TRBV11-2	NA	TRBD2	CASSLASGSSYNEQFF	TGTGCCAGCAGCTTAGCTAGCGGGAGCTCCTACAATGAGCAGTTCTTC
TRBJ1-1	TRBV28	NA	NA	CASYEGETEAFF	TGTGCCTCCTACGAGGGGGAAACTGAAGCTTTCTTT
TRBJ1-2	TRBV27	NA	TRBD1	CASSFGVGAGGGYTF	TGTGCCAGCAGTTTTGGGGTAGGGGCAGGGGGTGGCTACACCTTC